The sequence of this T cell receptor beta chain was determined in a study of breast tumors, draining lymph nodes, adjacent tissues. This clonotype has a handful of counts. The antigen remains unidentified. Study outcomes and limitations: Most tumor T cells seemingly derive from lymph node, then expand in tumor.

The lymph nodes were axillary draining lymph nodes from breast cancer patients. From the multiplex PCR reads, TCRdb called clonotypes with MiXCR, one entry per CDR3 protein. The table has over 100,000 distinct CDR3 sequences, about a fifth seen once. Germline V gene data show CDR1 as SGHDT and CDR2 as YYEEEE. V lost 2 bases to trimming and J lost 5 bases, with 12 bases between them. The CDR3 consists of 14 residues. The sample taken for sequencing was axillary lymph node tissue. The rearrangement links TRBV5-6 to TRBJ2-3; tentative D call: TRBD2 (6 bases). This TCR was sampled from a female donor with breast cancer. Some clones in this sample may be carry-over from other donors' samples. For the CDR3, the DNA is TGTGCCAGCAGCTTACCGGGAGATCTAGATACGCAGTATTTT. Protein sequence: CASSLPGDLDTQYF.